This T cell receptor beta chain appears in the sequencing data of a study of blood T cells in healthy people across ages. The V end lost 3 bases, the J end lost 3 bases, and 12 bases lay between the germline ends. This CDR3 has 14 amino acids. Study-level points and caveats: The CMV status of each donor remained undetermined, and this could have confounded shifts in expanded clonotypes.

Together with a sample-barcoded 5' primer, a J-beta primer mix was included in a second PCR lasting about 7 to 12 cycles. Each of the samples gave a minimum of 3 million paired-end reads that contained CDR3. MiXCR, applied by TCRdb to the 5' RACE reads, yields one record per CDR3 protein. The table includes over a million distinct CDR3 sequences, 42% detected once. This clonotype occurred a few times. Its specificity is unknown. Sample donors were healthy Caucasian individuals that came from Russia, aged 6 to 90. Each sample provided at least 5.5 micrograms of extracted total RNA. The TCR comes from a woman younger than 35 in good health. The sequenced sample was blood. The V gene is TRBV12-3 or TRBV12-4, the J gene TRBJ2-7; no definite D call. The CDR3 spells CASSFLGRGYEQYF. CDR3 DNA sequence: TGTGCCAGCAGTTTCCTAGGGCGAGGCTACGAGCAGTACTTC.